This TCR beta chain was obtained from a study of T-cell memory formation after mild COVID-19. As for the study in general: Largely, the TCR clusters proved donor specific.

From 5'RACE with constant-segment primers came TCR alpha and TCR beta cDNA libraries that carried sample barcodes and UMIs. TCRdb itself ran the 5' RACE reads through MiXCR, one entry per CDR3 protein. The repertoire has approximately 480,000 distinct CDR3 sequences, 15% to 20% of them found once; the top ten carry approximately 13%. With respect to this clonotype: Its antigen is unknown.

Overall study results and limits: Memory cells collected pre-infection included some clones that later responded, suggesting cross-reactive memory joined. CD4+ clones that contracted lay mainly in CM and EM; CD8+ ones lay in EMRA.

The CDR3 is 13 residues long. Germline CDR1 reads SQVTM; CDR2 reads ANQGSEA. The germline V and J ends were trimmed by 6 bases and 1 base, with 13 bases remaining between them. What was sequenced was PBMCs or a T cell subset sorted from them (not recorded which). This TCR was sampled from an adult woman who had mild COVID-19 (a few samples of this study predate the infection). Cell type and time point are not known. J is TRBJ2-7 and V is TRBV29-1; TRBD1 might be the D (5 bases). CDR3 bases: TGCAGCGTCCAGGGATCAGGGTCCTACGAGCAGTACTTC. This gives the protein CSVQGSGSYEQYF.